This T cell receptor (beta chain) was found in a study of tumor-infiltrating lymphocytes in glioblastoma multiforme. The study, taken as a whole, reports: Functional subtype sorting of these T cells was not performed. RNA-based TCR sequencing may distort clone frequencies, since cells carry unequal TCR transcript numbers. Just one glioblastoma patient contributed to the TCR-mutation comparison.

With regard to this clonotype: The target antigen is unknown. This could be a read error, since a much larger clone is one nucleotide away.

TCR beta libraries were built from RNA through three nested multiplex PCR rounds using modified ARM-PCR. TCRB cDNA was made from approximately 550 ng total RNA. Each CDR3 protein is one row after TCRdb ran MiXCR on the multiplex PCR reads. The repertoire holds about 9,600 distinct CDR3 sequences, with approximately 65% as singletons. Per the germline V gene, CDR1 is DFQATT and CDR2 is SNEGSKA (reference sequence). The CDR3 contains 16 residues. Trimming removed 5 bases from V and 1 base from J; junction bases left unmatched: 11. The sequence came from a male donor with glioblastoma. Sequenced material: brain tumor tissue. V and J are TRBV20-1 and TRBJ2-5; 9 bases line up with TRBD2. The CDR3, as DNA: TGCAGTGCTTGCGATCGGATACTAGCGGGCCAAGAGACCCAGTACTTC. This sequence encodes CSACDRILAGQETQYF.